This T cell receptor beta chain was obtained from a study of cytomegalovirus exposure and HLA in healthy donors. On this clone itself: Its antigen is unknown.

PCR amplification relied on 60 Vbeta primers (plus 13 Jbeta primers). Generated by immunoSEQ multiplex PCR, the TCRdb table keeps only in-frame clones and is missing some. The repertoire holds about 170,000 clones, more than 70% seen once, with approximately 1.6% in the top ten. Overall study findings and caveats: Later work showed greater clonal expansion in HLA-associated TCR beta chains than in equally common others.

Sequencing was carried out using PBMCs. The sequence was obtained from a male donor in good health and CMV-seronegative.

The CDR3 reads CASSISRNQPQHF. In DNA form, the CDR3 reads TGTGCCAGTAGTATTTCTCGCAATCAGCCCCAGCATTTT. The chain has TRBV19 and TRBJ1-5; D not certain. The CDR3 is 13 amino acids. Germline assignment: CDR1 LNHDA and CDR2 SQIVND (reference sequence). The germline V and J ends were trimmed by 3 bases and 2 bases, with 5 bases remaining between them.